What follows describes a single TCR beta chain. As yet, its antigen is unknown. These data are taken from a study of shared clonotypes between healthy human individuals. The CDR3 runs to 17 residues. Trimming removed 5 bases from V and 4 bases from J; junction bases left unmatched: 11. Germline V CDR1 and CDR2: SEHNR, FQNEAQ (reference sequence). Recent acute infections and vaccinations were absent in the healthy HIV-negative adult donors. Study observations and caveats: On the whole, naive subsets had larger estimated richness than memory subsets had.

It was at deep level that the assay was run. Method: immunoSEQ multiplex PCR; TCRdb's copy keeps in-frame clones and lacks some. The data contain roughly 1 million clones, 70% to 80% of them singletons. The TCR originated in a man aged 18 to 35 in good health. Input material: memory CD4+ T cells sorted from blood. The subset: CD45RA-negative fraction. The chain couples TRBV7-9 to TRBJ1-3, with 10 bases identical to TRBD1. CDR3 DNA: TGTGCCAGCAGCGCCCGAACCGGGACAGGGGACGGAAACACCATATATTTT. It specifies CASSARTGTGDGNTIYF.